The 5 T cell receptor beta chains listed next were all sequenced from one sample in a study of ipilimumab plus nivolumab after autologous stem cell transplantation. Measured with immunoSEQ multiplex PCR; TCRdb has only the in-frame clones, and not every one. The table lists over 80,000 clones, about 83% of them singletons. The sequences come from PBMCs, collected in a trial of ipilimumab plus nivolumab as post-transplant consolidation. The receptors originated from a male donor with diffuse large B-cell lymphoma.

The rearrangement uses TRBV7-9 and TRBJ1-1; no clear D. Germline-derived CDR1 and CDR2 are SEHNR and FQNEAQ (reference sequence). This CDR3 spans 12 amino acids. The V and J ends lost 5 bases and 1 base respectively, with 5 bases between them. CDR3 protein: CASSRQNTEAFF. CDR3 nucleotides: TGTGCCAGCAGCCGACAGAACACTGAAGCTTTCTTT.

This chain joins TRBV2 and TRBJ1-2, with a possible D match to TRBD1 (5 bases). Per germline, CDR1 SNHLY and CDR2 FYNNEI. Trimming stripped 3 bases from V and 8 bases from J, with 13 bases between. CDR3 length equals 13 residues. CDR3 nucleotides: TGTGCCAGCAGTGATCCCGCACAGGCAGGCTACACCTTC. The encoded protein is CASSDPAQAGYTF.

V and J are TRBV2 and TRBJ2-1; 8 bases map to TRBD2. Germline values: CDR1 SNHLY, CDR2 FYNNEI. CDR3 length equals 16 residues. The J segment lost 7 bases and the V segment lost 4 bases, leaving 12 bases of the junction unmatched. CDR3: CASSGSAGGAWNEQFF. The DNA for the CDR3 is TGTGCCAGCAGTGGGTCTGCCGGGGGGGCCTGGAATGAGCAGTTCTTC. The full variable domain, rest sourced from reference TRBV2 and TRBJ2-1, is EPEVTQTPSHQVTQMGQEVILRCVPISNHLYFYWYRQILGQKVEFLVSFYNNEISEKSEIFDDQFSVERPDGSNFTLKIRSTKLEDSAMYFCASSGSAGGAWNEQFFGPGTRLTVL.

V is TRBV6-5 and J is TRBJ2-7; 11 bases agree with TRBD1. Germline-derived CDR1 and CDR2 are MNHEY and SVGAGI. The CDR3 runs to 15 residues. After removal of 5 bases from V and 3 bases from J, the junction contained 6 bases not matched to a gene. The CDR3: CASSRRGQGDYEQYF. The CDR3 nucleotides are TGTGCCAGCAGTCGACGGGGACAGGGGGACTACGAGCAGTACTTC.

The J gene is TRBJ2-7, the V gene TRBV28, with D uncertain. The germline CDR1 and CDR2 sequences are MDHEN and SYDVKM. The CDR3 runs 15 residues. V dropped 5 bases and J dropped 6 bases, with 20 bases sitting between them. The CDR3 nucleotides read TGTGCCAGCAGTCGTACTTGGGCCCCTAGTAGCGAGCAGTACTTC. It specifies CASSRTWAPSSEQYF.